This TCR beta chain stems from a study of blood T cells in healthy people across ages (dated by TCRdb to between 2015 and 2017). For context, the study as a whole: In model experiments, roughly one uniquely barcoded TCR beta cDNA molecule per two T cells was captured by template switching. Four age groups were formed from the donors: young (average about 15 years), middle-aged (approximately 40), aged (approximately 60) and long-lived (about 80). To avoid experimental bias, donors of different ages were distributed randomly across sequencing lanes. Using the same blood draw, the study looked at two additional independent replicas of 1 million unique cDNA reads for two donors, one aged 18 to 30 and the other aged 80 or older. Age-related changes in TCR beta repertoire diversity were measured in the study by deep sequencing normalized with unique cDNA molecular identifiers. On the study overall, not on this receptor specifically: Estimates of total diversity based on one million sequenced T cells were considered lower bounds and underestimates. Observed TCR beta diversity per million T cells fell roughly linearly with age, and a significant reduction was already apparent by age about 38. Compared with the aged group, more naive CD4+ T cells, fewer expanded clones and increased TCR diversity were shown by the long-lived group, suggesting age selection. There was a strong correlation between observed TCR beta diversity and the percentage of naive T cells measured by flow cytometry. Conclusive comparison of naive and antigen-experienced compartments was prevented by the profiling of bulk unsorted PBMCs. The CMV infection status of donors was not known, potentially confounding age-related changes in expanded clonotypes.

Library creation used 5' RACE. The sequencer was an Illumina HiSeq 2500. The second PCR ran for about 7 to 11 cycles and used a J-beta primer mix along with a sample-barcoded 5' primer. A unique molecular identifier was introduced onto each TCR beta cDNA molecule by a template-switch 5' adaptor carrying 12 random nucleotides. At least 2.5 million CDR3-containing paired-end reads were obtained from each sample. All of the RNA was converted into first-strand cDNA using the Mint cDNA synthesis kit, with a TRBC-specific oligonucleotide serving as the primer. After uracil-DNA glycosylase treatment, a first 18-cycle PCR used universal primers M1SS and BC2_uni_R on all cDNA. From the authors' description of their analysis: Each sample was normalized by randomly selecting 1 million high-quality reads, each carrying a distinct molecular identifier. Instead of being binned into consensus sequences, reads that shared molecular identifiers were thrown out. MiTCR, set to a Q25 quality threshold and the strictest error-elimination algorithm, was used for CDR3 identification, clonotype clustering and error correction. A nonparametric unseen species model with Euler transformation was used to estimate a lower bound on total TCR beta diversity. TCRdb reprocessed the public reads (quality trimming at Q25 with fastp, clone calling with MiXCR) and kept in-frame beta chains. CDR3 protein duplicates are merged, each entry listing the most common genes and DNA. The V and J calls and clone size come from TCRdb's table, not from the authors' own analysis. The sample contains about 400,000 distinct CDR3 sequences, roughly half of them found a single time. Over 40% of the sample belongs to the ten largest clones.

V drops 5 bases and J drops 0 bases, leaving 10 bases in between. The CDR1 and CDR2 encoded by the germline V gene are SNHLY and FYNNEI. The CDR3 runs 14 residues from the cysteine to the phenylalanine. Left in the record is the CDR3 DNA by itself, 42 bases read in frame from the first base. This clonotype appeared many times. No cognate antigen has been identified for it. No base-level quality is on record; no much larger clone is a single base apart. The donors were roughly 40 Caucasian individuals from Russia, aged roughly 6 to 100 years, who were systemically healthy. Roughly 11 milliliters of peripheral blood were drawn from each donor into EDTA-treated Vacutainer tubes. Ficoll-Paque density-gradient centrifugation was used to isolate PBMCs, with at least 6.5 million per sample. Total RNA, at least 6 micrograms per sample, was extracted from PBMCs with Trizol reagent. The percentages of naive CD45RAhigh/CD27high T cells were determined by flow cytometry on a PBMC aliquot from every donor.

The rearrangement combines TRBV2 with TRBJ2-5, with the D gene not clear enough to name. The material sequenced was blood. The TCR sequence derives from a man between 60 and 70 years old in good health. The CDR3 reads as follows: CASSLVGNQETQYF. The nucleotide sequence is TGTGCCAGCAGTTTAGTTGGGAACCAAGAGACCCAGTACTTC. When the CDR3 is completed using the reference TRBV2 and TRBJ2-5 genes on either side, the full variable domain is EPEVTQTPSHQVTQMGQEVILRCVPISNHLYFYWYRQILGQKVEFLVSFYNNEISEKSEIFDDQFSVERPDGSNFTLKIRSTKLEDSAMYFCASSLVGNQETQYFGPGTRLLVL.